This TCR beta chain was captured in a study of chemoradiotherapy in HPV16-positive cancers. This table comes from immunoSEQ multiplex PCR, and its TCRdb copy is limited to in-frame clones, with some not included. This table holds thousands of clones, 77% found once. This clone ranks as medium-sized (0.01 to 0.1%). This clonotype was sampled from a human donor with HPV-associated anogenital cancer. The specimen was tumor tissue, collected from a patient who underwent chemoradiotherapy.

The CDR3 DNA reads as TGTGCCAGCTCACCATACACTGGGAGGAGCAATCAGCCCCAGCATTTT. Its translation is CASSPYTGRSNQPQHF. The chain couples TRBV18 to TRBJ1-5, with D unresolved. Germline V gene data show CDR1 as KGHSH and CDR2 as LQKENI. CDR3 length equals 16 residues. The germline V and J ends were trimmed by 2 bases and 1 base, with 12 bases remaining between them.